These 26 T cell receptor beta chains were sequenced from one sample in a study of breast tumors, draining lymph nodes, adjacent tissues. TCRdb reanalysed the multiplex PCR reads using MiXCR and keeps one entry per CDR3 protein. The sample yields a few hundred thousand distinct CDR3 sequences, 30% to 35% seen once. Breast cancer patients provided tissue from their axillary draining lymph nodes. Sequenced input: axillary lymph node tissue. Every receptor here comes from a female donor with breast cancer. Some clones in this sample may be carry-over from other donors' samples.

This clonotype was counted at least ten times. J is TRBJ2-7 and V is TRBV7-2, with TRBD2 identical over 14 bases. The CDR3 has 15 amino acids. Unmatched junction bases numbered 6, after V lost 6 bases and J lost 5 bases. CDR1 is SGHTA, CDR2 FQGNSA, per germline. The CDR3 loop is CASRWTSGGLNEQYF. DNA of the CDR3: TGTGCCAGCAGATGGACTAGCGGGGGGCTGAACGAGCAGTACTTC.

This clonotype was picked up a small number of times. The chain's CDR3 is CSARAPGLAGALAKNIQYF. CDR3 nucleotide sequence: TGCAGTGCTAGAGCTCCGGGACTAGCGGGAGCACTAGCCAAAAACATTCAGTACTTC. This rearrangement joins TRBV20-1 to TRBJ2-4; 14 nucleotides match TRBD2. The CDR3 runs 19 residues. J gave up 0 bases and V 1 base, and 8 bases lay outside the gene matches. Germline lookup yields CDR1 DFQATT and CDR2 SNEGSKA (reference sequence).

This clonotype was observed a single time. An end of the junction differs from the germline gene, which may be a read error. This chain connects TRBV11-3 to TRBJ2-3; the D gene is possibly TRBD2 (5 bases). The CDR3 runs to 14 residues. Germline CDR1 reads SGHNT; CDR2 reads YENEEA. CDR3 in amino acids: CASSFDRTRDRQYF. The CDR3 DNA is TGTGCCAGCAGCTTCGATCGGACTCGAGATAGGCAGTATTTT.

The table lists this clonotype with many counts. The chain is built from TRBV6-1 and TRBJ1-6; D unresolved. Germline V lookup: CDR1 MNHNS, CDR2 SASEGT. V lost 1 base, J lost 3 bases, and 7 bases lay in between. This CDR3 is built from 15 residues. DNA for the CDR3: TGTGCCAGCAGTGAAGGCGGCAGCTATAATTCACCCCTCCACTTT. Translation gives CASSEGGSYNSPLHF.

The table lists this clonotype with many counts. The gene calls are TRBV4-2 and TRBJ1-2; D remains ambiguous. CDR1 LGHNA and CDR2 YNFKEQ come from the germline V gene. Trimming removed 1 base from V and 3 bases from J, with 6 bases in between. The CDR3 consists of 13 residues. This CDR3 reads CASSQAEHYGYTF. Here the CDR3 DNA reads TGTGCCAGCAGCCAAGCAGAGCACTATGGCTACACCTTC.

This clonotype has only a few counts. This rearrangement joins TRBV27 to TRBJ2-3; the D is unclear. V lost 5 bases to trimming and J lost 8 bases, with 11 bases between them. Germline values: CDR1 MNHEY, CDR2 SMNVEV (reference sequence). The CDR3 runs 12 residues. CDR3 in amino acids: CASSPLGSTQYF. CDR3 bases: TGTGCCAGCAGTCCCCTTGGCTCTACGCAGTATTTT.

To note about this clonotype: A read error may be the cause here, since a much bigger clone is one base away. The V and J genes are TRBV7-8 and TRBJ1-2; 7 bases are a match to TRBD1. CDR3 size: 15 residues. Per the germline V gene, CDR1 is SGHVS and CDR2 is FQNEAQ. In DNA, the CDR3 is TGTGCCAGCAGCTTAACGACAACAGGGGTCTATGGCTACCCCTTC. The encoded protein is CASSLTTTGVYGYPF.

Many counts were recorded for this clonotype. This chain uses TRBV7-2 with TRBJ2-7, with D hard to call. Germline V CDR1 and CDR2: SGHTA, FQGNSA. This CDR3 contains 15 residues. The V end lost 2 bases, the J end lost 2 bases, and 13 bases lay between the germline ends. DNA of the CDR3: TGTGCCAGCAGCTTAACGGCTACCCCAGCCTACGAGCAGTACTTC. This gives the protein CASSLTATPAYEQYF.

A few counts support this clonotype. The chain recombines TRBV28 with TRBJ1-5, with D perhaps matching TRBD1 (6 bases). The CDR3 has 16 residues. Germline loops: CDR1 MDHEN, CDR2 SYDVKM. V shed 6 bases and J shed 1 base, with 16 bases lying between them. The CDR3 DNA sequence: TGTGCCAGCAGAACCTACAGGGAGGGAAGCAATCAGCCCCAGCATTTT. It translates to CASRTYREGSNQPQHF.

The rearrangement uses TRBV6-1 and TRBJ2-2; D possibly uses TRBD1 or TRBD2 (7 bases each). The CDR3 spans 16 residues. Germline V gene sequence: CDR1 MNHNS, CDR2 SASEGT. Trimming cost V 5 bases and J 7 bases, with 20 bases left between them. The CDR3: CASSLKTGPGGGELFF. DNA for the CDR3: TGTGCCAGCAGTCTCAAGACAGGGCCGGGGGGCGGGGAGCTGTTTTTT.

The CDR3, as DNA: TGCGCCAGCAGCCCTTACCCGACAGGGGGGTCCGAAGTTGGCACTGAAGCTTTCTTT. Its protein product is CASSPYPTGGSEVGTEAFF. The chain is built from TRBV5-1 and TRBJ1-1, with 9 positions matching TRBD1. Per germline, CDR1 SGHRS and CDR2 YFSETQ. Losses at the gene ends were 4 bases for V and 4 bases for J; bases not matched to a gene: 20. CDR3 size: 19 residues.

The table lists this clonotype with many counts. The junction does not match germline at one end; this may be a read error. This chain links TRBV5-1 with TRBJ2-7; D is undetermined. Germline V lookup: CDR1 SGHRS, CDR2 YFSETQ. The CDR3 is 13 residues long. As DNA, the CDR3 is TGCGCCAGCAGGTTGGGCCCTCGGTACGAGCAGTACTTC. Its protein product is CASRLGPRYEQYF.

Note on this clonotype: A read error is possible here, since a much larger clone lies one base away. The CDR3 nucleotides read TGTGCCAGCAGTTCGCGACAAACCTACGAGCAGTTCTTC. Translating gives CASSSRQTYEQFF. This sequence joins TRBV27 and TRBJ2-1, with D uncertain. This CDR3 region has 13 residues. The V gene lost 4 bases and the J gene lost 10 bases, with 14 bases spanning the gap. CDR1 is MNHEY, CDR2 SMNVEV, per germline (reference sequence).

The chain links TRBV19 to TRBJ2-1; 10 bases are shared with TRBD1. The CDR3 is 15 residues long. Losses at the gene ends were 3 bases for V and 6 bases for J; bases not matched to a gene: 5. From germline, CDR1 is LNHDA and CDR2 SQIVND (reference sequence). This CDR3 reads CASSIPRTGGNEQFF. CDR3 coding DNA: TGTGCCAGTAGTATCCCCCGGACAGGGGGCAATGAGCAGTTCTTC.

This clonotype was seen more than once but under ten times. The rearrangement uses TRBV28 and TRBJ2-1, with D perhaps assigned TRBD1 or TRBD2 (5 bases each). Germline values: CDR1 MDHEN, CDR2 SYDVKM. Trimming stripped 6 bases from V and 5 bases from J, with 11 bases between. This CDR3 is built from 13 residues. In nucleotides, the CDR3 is TGTGCCAGCAGCCCCGGGACCAACAATGAGCAGTTCTTC. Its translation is CASSPGTNNEQFF. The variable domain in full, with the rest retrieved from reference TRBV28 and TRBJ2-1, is DVKVTQSSRYLVKRTGEKVFLECVQDMDHENMFWYRQDPGLGLRLIYFSYDVKMKEKGDIPEGYSVSREKKERFSLILESASTNQTSMYLCASSPGTNNEQFFGPGTRLTVL.

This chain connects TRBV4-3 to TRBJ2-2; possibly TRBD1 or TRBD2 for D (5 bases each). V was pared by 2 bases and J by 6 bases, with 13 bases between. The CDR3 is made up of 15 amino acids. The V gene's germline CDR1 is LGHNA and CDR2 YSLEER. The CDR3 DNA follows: TGCGCCAGCAGCCAACAGGGCGGGCGCTCCGGGGAGCTGTTTTTT. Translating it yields CASSQQGGRSGELFF.

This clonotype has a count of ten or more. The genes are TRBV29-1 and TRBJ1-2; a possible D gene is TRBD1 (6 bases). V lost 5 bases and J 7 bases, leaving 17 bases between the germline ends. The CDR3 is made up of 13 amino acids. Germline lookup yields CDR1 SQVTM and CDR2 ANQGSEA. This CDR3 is CSVPTQGKGGYTF. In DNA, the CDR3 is TGCAGCGTTCCTACCCAGGGGAAAGGTGGCTACACCTTC. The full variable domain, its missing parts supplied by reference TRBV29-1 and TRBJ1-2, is SAVISQKPSRDICQRGTSLTIQCQVDSQVTMMFWYRQQPGQSLTLIATANQGSEATYESGFVIDKFPISRPNLTFSTLTVSNMSPEDSSIYLCSVPTQGKGGYTFGSGTRLTVV.

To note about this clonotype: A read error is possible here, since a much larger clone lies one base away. In nucleotides, the CDR3 is TGTGCCAGCAGCCAAGGGGTCTACGAGCAGTACTTC. Translated: CASSQGVYEQYF. The chain uses TRBV6-9 and TRBJ2-7; TRBD1 is a possible D gene (5 bases). This CDR3 contains 12 residues. The V and J ends lost 6 bases and 3 bases respectively, with 9 bases between them. Germline lookup yields CDR1 MNHGY and CDR2 SVAAGI.

CDR3 sequence reads: CASPLSLGYGYTF. DNA of the CDR3: TGTGCCAGCCCACTAAGTTTAGGTTATGGCTACACCTTC. The chain uses TRBV18 and TRBJ1-2, with D hard to call. Germline V gives CDR1 KGHSH, CDR2 LQKENI. The V gene lost 8 bases and the J gene lost 5 bases, with 15 bases spanning the gap. The CDR3 contains 13 residues. The variable domain in full, completed from reference TRBV18 and TRBJ1-2, reads NAGVMQNPRHLVRRRGQEARLRCSPMKGHSHVYWYRQLPEEGLKFMVYLQKENIIDESGMPKERFSAEFPKEGPSILRIQQVVRGDSAAYFCASPLSLGYGYTFGSGTRLTVV.

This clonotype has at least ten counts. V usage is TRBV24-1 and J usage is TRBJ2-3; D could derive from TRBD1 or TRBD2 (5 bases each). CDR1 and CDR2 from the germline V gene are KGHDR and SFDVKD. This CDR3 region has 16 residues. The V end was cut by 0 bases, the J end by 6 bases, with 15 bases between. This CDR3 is CATSDLGEGTPDTQYF. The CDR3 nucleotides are TGTGCCACCAGTGATTTGGGGGAAGGGACCCCCGATACGCAGTATTTT.

DNA of the CDR3: TGTGCCAGTAGTCGGCCTAGCGGGGTCGGTTCACCCCTCCACTTT. Translated, it gives CASSRPSGVGSPLHF. The gene calls are TRBV19 and TRBJ1-6; D uncertain. Trimming stripped 5 bases from V and 9 bases from J, with 17 bases between. Per germline, CDR1 LNHDA and CDR2 SQIVND (reference sequence). This CDR3 spans 15 amino acids. The full variable domain, completed using reference TRBV19 and TRBJ1-6, is DGGITQSPKYLFRKEGQNVTLSCEQNLNHDAMYWYRQDPGQGLRLIYYSQIVNDFQKGDIAEGYSVSREKKESFPLTVTSAQKNPTAFYLCASSRPSGVGSPLHFGNGTRLTVT.

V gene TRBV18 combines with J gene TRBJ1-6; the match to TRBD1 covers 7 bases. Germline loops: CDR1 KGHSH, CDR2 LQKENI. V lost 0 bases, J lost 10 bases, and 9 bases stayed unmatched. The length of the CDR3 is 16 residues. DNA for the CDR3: TGTGCCAGCTCACCACCGGAAGGGGGCGTAGGGTCACCCCTCCACTTT. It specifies CASSPPEGGVGSPLHF.

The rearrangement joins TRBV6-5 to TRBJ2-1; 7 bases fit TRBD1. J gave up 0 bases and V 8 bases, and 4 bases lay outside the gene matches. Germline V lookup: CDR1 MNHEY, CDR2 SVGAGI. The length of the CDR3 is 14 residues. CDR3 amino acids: CASSDRASYNEQFF. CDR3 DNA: TGTGCCAGCTCCGACAGGGCCTCCTACAATGAGCAGTTCTTC.

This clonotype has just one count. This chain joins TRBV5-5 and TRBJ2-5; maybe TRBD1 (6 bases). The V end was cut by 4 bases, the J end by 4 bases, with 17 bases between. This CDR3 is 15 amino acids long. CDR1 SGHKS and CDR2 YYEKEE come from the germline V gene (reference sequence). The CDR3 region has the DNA TGTGCCAGCAGCCCGGGGACACCGGCCTCAGAGACCCAGTACTTC. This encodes CASSPGTPASETQYF.

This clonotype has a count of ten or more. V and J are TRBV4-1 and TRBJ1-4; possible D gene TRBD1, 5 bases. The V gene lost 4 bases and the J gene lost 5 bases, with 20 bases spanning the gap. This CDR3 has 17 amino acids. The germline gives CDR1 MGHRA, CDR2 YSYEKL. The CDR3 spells CASSLLGSQGRNEKLFF. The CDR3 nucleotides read TGCGCCAGCAGCCTTCTAGGCTCGCAGGGAAGGAATGAAAAACTGTTTTTT.

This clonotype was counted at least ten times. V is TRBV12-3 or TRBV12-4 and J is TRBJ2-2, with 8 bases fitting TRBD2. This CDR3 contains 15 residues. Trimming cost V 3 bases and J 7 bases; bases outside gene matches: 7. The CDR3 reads CASSLASGGGGELFF. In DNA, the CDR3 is TGTGCCAGCAGTTTGGCCAGCGGGGGTGGCGGGGAGCTGTTTTTT.